This T cell receptor beta chain was observed in a study of blood T cell repertoires in COVID-19. The wider study: Sites across the United States, Italy and Spain contributed samples from acute and convalescent COVID-19.

There are 15 residues in the CDR3. The trim removed 5 bases at V and 5 bases at J, leaving 10 bases unmatched. CDR1 and CDR2 from the germline V gene are SQVTM and ANQGSEA. In the original workflow: Quantification of nucleated cells was approximated via reference gene primer amplification. TCRdb keeps only in-frame clones here, not all; method: immunoSEQ multiplex PCR. Clonal size and the V and J genes are those of that table, whereas D and trimming came from the DNA. The sample includes about 86,000 clones, approximately 88% of them seen just once. This TCR derives from a woman of 80 years or more with active or convalescent COVID-19. This chain joins TRBV29-1 and TRBJ1-1, with 11 positions matching TRBD1. Sequenced sample: peripheral blood. Here the CDR3 DNA reads TGCAGCGTTTGGACCGGGACAGGGGGAGGGACTGAAGCTTTCTTT. As protein: CSVWTGTGGGTEAFF.